This T cell receptor beta chain came from a study of blood T cell repertoires in COVID-19 (dated by TCRdb to the early 2020s). About the study as a whole: Samples covering the acute and convalescent phases of COVID-19 were provided by collaborators in the United States, Italy and Spain. The material from the prospective study consisted of cDNA or gDNA derived from T cells, B-cell-depleted T cells, or PBMCs. The dataset comprised deeply sampled blood TCRbeta repertoires from subjects exposed to, actively infected with, or recovered from COVID-19. The repertoires were released in a freely available public database meant as a resource for research on the immune response to SARS-CoV-2. Samples came from the ongoing ImmuneRACE study (first 160 participants) plus 1,254 subjects from 6 global collaborators. Nearly every sample came with metadata listing a de-identified subject ID, COVID-19 status, age in years and sex. Where HLA class I and class II types were available, the types were taken from metadata supplied by the sample provider, not from assay-based typing.

On the study overall, not on this receptor specifically: The quantity of clinical and demographic metadata differed by source and by participant and was supplied without curation.

The CDR3 runs 12 residues from the cysteine to the phenylalanine. Only the CDR3 DNA is retained, 36 bases long and in frame from the first base. The V and J ends are trimmed by 4 bases and 3 bases, leaving 6 bases between them. CDR1 MDHEN and CDR2 SYDVKM are derived from the germline V gene. In the prospective study, participants were about 18 to 95 years old, resided in approximately 22 geographic areas of the United States, and were enrolled through a virtual design. In the prospective study, cohorts were assigned on the basis of participant-reported clinical history obtained from a screening survey and a study questionnaire. Recovered participants in ImmuneRACE Cohort 3 were defined as having two consecutive negative NP/OP PCR tests, clearance from a healthcare professional, or resolution of symptoms. Mobile phlebotomists in the prospective study collected whole blood, serum and a nasopharyngeal or oropharyngeal swab from every participant. Participants in the prospective study had the option to provide additional blood draws and questionnaires over an approximately two-month period. Blood samples from the prospective study were shipped frozen or at room temperature prior to DNA extraction.

The immunoSEQ Assay, a bias-controlled multiplex PCR, was used to amplify TCRbeta CDR3 regions from genomic DNA. Turning to the authors' computational methods: Nucleated cell counts per sample were estimated from amplification of reference gene primers within the assay. To quantify the absolute abundance of each unique TCRbeta CDR3 rearrangement, sequence reads were collapsed and filtered. For each sample, productive Simpson clonality was calculated by taking the square root of Simpson's diversity index across productive rearrangements. Here the immuneACCESS table is served through TCRdb, limited to in-frame sequences with V and J called. Missing clones are a known gap in these copies; in checked studies unresolved V genes cover under half, and the rest lacks a known reason. The V and J calls and the clone size are those of that table, but D and trimming were determined from the DNA. This sample gives a few hundred thousand clones in total; less than 85% of them show up just once. The ten top clones hold 2.5% of the sample.

Comment on this clone: Its antigen has not been determined. No qualities accompany the bases; no much larger clone lies one base away.

What was sequenced was PBMCs or T cells enriched from blood (not recorded which). This clonotype was obtained from a woman between 50 and 59 years old who had recovered from COVID-19. The sequence links TRBV28 to TRBJ1-2, with the D gene not clear enough to name. The bases are TGTGCCAGCAGTTCCGTCTACTATGGCTACACCTTC. Protein translation: CASSSVYYGYTF.